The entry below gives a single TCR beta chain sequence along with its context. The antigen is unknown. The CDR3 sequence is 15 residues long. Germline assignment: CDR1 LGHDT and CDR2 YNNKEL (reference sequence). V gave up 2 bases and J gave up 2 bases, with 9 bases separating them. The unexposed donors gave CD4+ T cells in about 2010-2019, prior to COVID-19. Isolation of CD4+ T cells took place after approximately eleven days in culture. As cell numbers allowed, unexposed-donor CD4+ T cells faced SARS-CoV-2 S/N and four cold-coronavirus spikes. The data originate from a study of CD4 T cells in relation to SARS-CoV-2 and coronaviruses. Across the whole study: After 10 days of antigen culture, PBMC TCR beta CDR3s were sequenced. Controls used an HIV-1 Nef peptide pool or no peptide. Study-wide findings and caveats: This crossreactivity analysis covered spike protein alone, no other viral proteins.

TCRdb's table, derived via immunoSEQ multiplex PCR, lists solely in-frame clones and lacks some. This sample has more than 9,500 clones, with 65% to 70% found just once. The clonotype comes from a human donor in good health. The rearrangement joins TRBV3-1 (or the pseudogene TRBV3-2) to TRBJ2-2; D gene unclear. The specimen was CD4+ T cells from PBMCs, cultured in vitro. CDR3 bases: TGTGCCAGCAGCCAATCTTTTGTAAACACCGGGGAGCTGTTTTTT. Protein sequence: CASSQSFVNTGELFF.